These 18 T cell receptor beta chains share one sample of origin, sequenced in a study of T-cell memory formation after mild COVID-19. TCRdb reprocessed the 5' RACE reads via MiXCR and lists one record per CDR3 protein. The repertoire includes about 240,000 distinct CDR3 sequences, roughly a tenth of them detected once, and 22% sits in the top ten. The sequenced sample consisted of PBMCs or a T cell subset sorted from them (not recorded which). These receptors all stem from a young man who had mild COVID-19 (a few samples of this study predate the infection). Cell type and time point are not known.

This clonotype appeared a few times. The J gene is TRBJ2-2, the V gene TRBV28; D could derive from TRBD1 or TRBD2 (6 bases each). The V gene lost 6 bases and the J gene lost 0 bases, with 14 bases spanning the gap. The CDR3 length is 16 residues. Per the germline V gene, CDR1 is MDHEN and CDR2 is SYDVKM. CDR3 nucleotide sequence: TGTGCCAGCAGGGAGTCGGGGGCCCCGAACACCGGGGAGCTGTTTTTT. Its translation: CASRESGAPNTGELFF.

This clonotype was seen only a few times. The chain carries TRBV2 and TRBJ1-4; D is unclear. The CDR3 runs 12 residues. V lost 2 bases and J 10 bases, leaving 8 bases between the germline ends. Per the germline V gene, CDR1 is SNHLY and CDR2 is FYNNEI. CDR3 DNA sequence: TGTGCCAGCAGTGAATCCCCCCGAAAACTGTTTTTT. It translates to CASSESPRKLFF.

The chain carries TRBV20-1 and TRBJ2-5, with TRBD1 as a possible D gene (6 bases). Trimming left V 5 bases short and J 11 bases short, with 18 bases between. The CDR3 length is 12 residues. Per the germline V gene, CDR1 is DFQATT and CDR2 is SNEGSKA (reference sequence). CDR3 in amino acids: CSASRQEGGQYF. CDR3 DNA: TGCAGTGCTTCCCGACAGGAAGGGGGTCAGTACTTC.

A few counts support this clonotype. This sequence joins TRBV9 and TRBJ2-5; possibly TRBD2 for D (7 bases). The germline V and J ends were trimmed by 4 bases and 4 bases, with 23 bases remaining between them. Germline CDR1 is SGDLS and CDR2 is YYNGEE. The CDR3 runs 17 residues. The CDR3 is CASSSASVRGGGETQYF. CDR3 DNA: TGTGCCAGCAGCTCTGCTAGCGTTCGGGGAGGGGGAGAGACCCAGTACTTC.

CDR3 DNA sequence: TGTGCCAGCAGCCCCGTTTCAGTGTCCTCTGGAAACACCATATATTTT. It yields the protein CASSPVSVSSGNTIYF. The chain joins TRBV7-6 to TRBJ1-3; D gene uncertain. Between the trimmed V and J ends, which lost 5 bases and 0 bases, there was a span of 14 bases. The CDR3 is 16 amino acids. In germline, CDR1 is SGHVS, CDR2 FNYEAQ.

The chain combines TRBV6-5 with TRBJ2-7, with D maybe TRBD1 (6 bases). Between the trimmed V and J ends, which lost 6 bases and 4 bases, there was a span of 10 bases. CDR1 is MNHEY, CDR2 SVGAGI, per germline. The CDR3 consists of 12 residues. The CDR3 DNA sequence: TGTGCCAGCAGCCAACAGGGTTACGAGCAGTACGTC. It encodes CASSQQGYEQYV.

This clonotype was counted only a few times. The chain is built from TRBV7-2 and TRBJ1-1; 7 bases fit TRBD1. The length of the CDR3 is 16 residues. The junction had 13 bases not matched to a gene; V was cut back by 4 bases and J by 5 bases. Looked up from germline, CDR1 is SGHTA and CDR2 is FQGNSA. In DNA form, the CDR3 reads TGTGCCAGCAGCTCTCACAGGGGCGCAGGGAAGACTGAAGCTTTCTTT. This gives the protein CASSSHRGAGKTEAFF.

This clonotype was counted a few times. The rearrangement joins TRBV7-2 to TRBJ2-1; 9 nucleotides line up with TRBD2. This CDR3 spans 14 amino acids. Germline loops: CDR1 SGHTA, CDR2 FQGNSA. Trimming at V came to 6 bases and at J to 4 bases, leaving 4 bases not matched to a gene. CDR3 in DNA: TGTGCCAGCAGAGGACTAGCGCAATACAATGAGCAGTTCTTC. Protein: CASRGLAQYNEQFF.

This clonotype was seen more than once but under ten times. This chain uses TRBV11-2 with TRBJ1-1, with D possibly being TRBD1 (6 bases). Per the germline V gene, CDR1 is SGHAT and CDR2 is FQNNGV. Deletions cut 5 bases from V and 3 bases from J, with 10 bases between. The CDR3 length is 13 residues. The CDR3, as DNA: TGTGCCAGCAGCCAGGGGTCGTACACTGAAGCTTTCTTT. Translated: CASSQGSYTEAFF.

The chain employs TRBV2 and TRBJ2-1; no clear D. V lost 4 bases and J lost 10, with 8 bases in between. Germline V gene lookup returns CDR1 SNHLY and CDR2 FYNNEI. There are 11 residues in the CDR3. The CDR3, as DNA: TGTGCCAGCAGTGTAGTGGGCGAGCAGTTCTTC. Encoded protein: CASSVVGEQFF.

This clonotype has a handful of counts. The chain links TRBV24-1 to TRBJ2-2, with TRBD1 matching over 9 bases. Germline-derived CDR1 and CDR2 are KGHDR and SFDVKD. This CDR3 is 15 amino acids long. Germline trimming cut 5 bases from V and 7 bases from J; bases unmatched to any gene: 7. CDR3 sequence: CATSAGTGRYGELFF. CDR3 sequence (DNA): TGTGCCACCAGTGCCGGGACAGGGCGGTACGGGGAGCTGTTTTTT.

This clonotype was seen ten or more times. J is TRBJ2-7 and V is TRBV11-3; D uncertain. Per the germline V gene, CDR1 is SGHNT and CDR2 is YENEEA. The CDR3 covers 13 residues. The V end was cut by 4 bases, the J end by 3 bases, with 10 bases between. CDR3 DNA sequence: TGTGCCAGCAGCTCAAACTCGGGCTACGAGCAGTACTTC. Protein sequence: CASSSNSGYEQYF.

The V and J genes are TRBV2 and TRBJ2-5, with unresolved D. From germline, CDR1 is SNHLY and CDR2 FYNNEI. V lost 6 bases and J lost 3, with 5 bases in between. This CDR3 spans 11 amino acids. The CDR3 coding sequence is TGTGCCAGCAGCATAGAAGAGACCCAGTACTTC. This encodes CASSIEETQYF.

This clonotype has just a few counts. The V gene is TRBV4-1, the J gene TRBJ1-1, with D unclear. The CDR3 extends over 15 amino acids. In germline, CDR1 is MGHRA, CDR2 YSYEKL. Trimming stripped 4 bases from V and 0 bases from J, with 12 bases between. The CDR3 nucleotides read TGCGCCAGCAGCCTGCAGTCGGGTTTGAACACTGAAGCTTTCTTT. It yields the protein CASSLQSGLNTEAFF.

This clonotype was detected once. This chain uses TRBV29-1 with TRBJ2-3; TRBD1 matches 12 bases. Germline V gives CDR1 SQVTM, CDR2 ANQGSEA. V lost 5 bases, J lost 5 bases, and 5 bases stayed unmatched. The CDR3 spans 14 residues. CDR3 DNA sequence: TGCAGCGTTCGCCGGGACAGGGGGCTAGATACGCAGTATTTT. The encoded protein is CSVRRDRGLDTQYF.

This sequence joins TRBV6-2 or TRBV6-3 and TRBJ2-3, with D perhaps TRBD2 (6 bases). Germline-derived CDR1 and CDR2 are MNHEY and SVGEGT. V dropped 8 bases and J dropped 3 bases, with 12 bases sitting between them. The CDR3 loop spans 13 amino acids. The chain's CDR3 is CASVAGGTDTQYF. CDR3 nucleotides: TGTGCCAGCGTCGCAGGAGGGACAGATACGCAGTATTTT.

The chain couples TRBV29-1 to TRBJ1-5, with D tentatively TRBD1 (6 bases). V dropped 4 bases and J dropped 5 bases, with 15 bases sitting between them. This CDR3 has 14 residues. CDR1 and CDR2 (germline): SQVTM, ANQGSEA. This CDR3 reads CSVAEGVLDQPQHF. The CDR3 DNA is TGCAGCGTTGCGGAGGGGGTTCTTGATCAGCCCCAGCATTTT.

The sample holds many counts of this clonotype. The V call is TRBV7-9, the J call TRBJ1-2; D remains ambiguous. The CDR3 totals 13 residues. V was cut by 4 bases and J by 3 bases, with 9 bases left in between. Germline V gives CDR1 SEHNR, CDR2 FQNEAQ (reference sequence). The CDR3 is CASSSAGYYGYTF. The CDR3 DNA sequence: TGTGCCAGCAGCTCCGCAGGCTACTATGGCTACACCTTC.